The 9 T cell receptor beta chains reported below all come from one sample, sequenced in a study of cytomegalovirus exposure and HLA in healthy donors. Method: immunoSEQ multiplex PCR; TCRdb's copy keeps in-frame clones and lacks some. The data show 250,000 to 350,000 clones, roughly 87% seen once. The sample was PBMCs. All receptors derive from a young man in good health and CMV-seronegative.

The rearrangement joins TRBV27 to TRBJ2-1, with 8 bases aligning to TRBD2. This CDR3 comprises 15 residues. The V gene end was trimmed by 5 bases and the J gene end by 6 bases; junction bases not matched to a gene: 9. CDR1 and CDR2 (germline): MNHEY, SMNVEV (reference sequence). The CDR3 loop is CASSIRGGLLNEQFF. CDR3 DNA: TGTGCCAGCAGTATCCGGGGGGGCCTTCTCAATGAGCAGTTCTTC.

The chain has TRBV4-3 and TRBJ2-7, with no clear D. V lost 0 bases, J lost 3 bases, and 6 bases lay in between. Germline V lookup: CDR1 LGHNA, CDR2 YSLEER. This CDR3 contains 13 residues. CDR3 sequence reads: CASSQDLGYEQYF. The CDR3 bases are TGCGCCAGCAGCCAAGATCTAGGCTACGAGCAGTACTTC.

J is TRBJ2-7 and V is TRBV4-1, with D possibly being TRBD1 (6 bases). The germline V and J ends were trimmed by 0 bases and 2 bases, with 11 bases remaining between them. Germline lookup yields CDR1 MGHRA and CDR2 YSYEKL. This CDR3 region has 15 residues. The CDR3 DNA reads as TGCGCCAGCAGCCAAGACGGGACAAAGACCTACGAGCAGTACTTC. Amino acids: CASSQDGTKTYEQYF.

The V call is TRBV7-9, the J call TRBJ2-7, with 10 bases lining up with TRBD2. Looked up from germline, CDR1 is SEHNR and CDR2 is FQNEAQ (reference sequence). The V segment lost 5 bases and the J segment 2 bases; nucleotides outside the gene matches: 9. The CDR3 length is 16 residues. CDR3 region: CASSPPSGGGAYEQYF. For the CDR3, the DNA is TGTGCCAGCAGCCCCCCTAGCGGGGGAGGCGCCTACGAGCAGTACTTC.

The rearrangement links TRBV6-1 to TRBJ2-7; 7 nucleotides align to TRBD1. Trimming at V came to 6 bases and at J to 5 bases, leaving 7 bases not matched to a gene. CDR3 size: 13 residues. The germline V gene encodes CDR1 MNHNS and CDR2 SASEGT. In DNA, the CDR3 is TGTGCCAGCAGGGGGACAGTGACCCACGAGCAGTACTTC. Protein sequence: CASRGTVTHEQYF.

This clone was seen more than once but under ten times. The CDR3 loop is CASSTTGGHEQYF. The CDR3 DNA reads as TGCGCCAGCAGCACGACAGGGGGCCACGAGCAGTACTTC. The genes are TRBV5-1 and TRBJ2-7, with 10 bases fitting TRBD1. V lost 4 bases and J lost 5; bases outside the gene matches: 3. The CDR3 consists of 13 residues. Germline V gene lookup returns CDR1 SGHRS and CDR2 YFSETQ. Full variable domain (outside the CDR3, taken from reference TRBV5-1 and TRBJ2-7): KAGVTQTPRYLIKTRGQQVTLSCSPISGHRSVSWYQQTPGQGLQFLFEYFSETQRNKGNFPGRFSGRQFSNSRSEMNVSTLELGDSALYLCASSTTGGHEQYFGPGTRLTVT.

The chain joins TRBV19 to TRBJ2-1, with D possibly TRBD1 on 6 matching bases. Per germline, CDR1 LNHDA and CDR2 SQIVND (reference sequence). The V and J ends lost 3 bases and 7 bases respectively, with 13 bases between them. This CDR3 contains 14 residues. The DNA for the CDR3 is TGTGCCAGTAGTATTTTGGGGGCTCAGAATGAGCAGTTCTTC. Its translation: CASSILGAQNEQFF.

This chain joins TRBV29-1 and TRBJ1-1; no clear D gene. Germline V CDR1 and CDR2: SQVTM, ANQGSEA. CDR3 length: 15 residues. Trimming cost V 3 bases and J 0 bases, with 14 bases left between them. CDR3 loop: CSVELYRLMNTEAFF. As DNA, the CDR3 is TGCAGCGTTGAGTTATACAGACTAATGAACACTGAAGCTTTCTTT.

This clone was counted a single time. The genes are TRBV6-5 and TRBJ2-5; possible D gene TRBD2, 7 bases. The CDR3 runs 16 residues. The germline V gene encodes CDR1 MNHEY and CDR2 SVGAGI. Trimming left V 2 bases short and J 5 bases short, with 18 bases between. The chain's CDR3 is CASSYPVGGGGETQYF. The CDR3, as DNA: TGTGCCAGCAGTTACCCCGTAGGGGGGGGCGGGGAGACCCAGTACTTC.